This TCR beta chain came from a study of blood T cell repertoires in COVID-19. At the level of the study: Both acute and convalescent COVID-19 samples were obtained from the United States, Italy and Spain. Sources were T cells, B-cell-depleted T cells, or PBMCs; the material itself was cDNA or gDNA.

Original processing notes: Estimation of nucleated cell counts relied on the amplification of reference gene primers. TCRdb keeps only in-frame clones here, not all; method: immunoSEQ multiplex PCR. That table supplies the V and J calls and clone size; D and trimming were determined from the DNA. This sample has 100,000 to 110,000 clones, with just under 85% found just once. Germline V gives CDR1 LGHDT, CDR2 YNNKEL (reference sequence). The V gene lost 3 bases and the J gene lost 4 bases, with 12 bases spanning the gap. The CDR3 consists of 15 residues. This clone was seen a single time. The receptor's source is a man in his fifties with active or convalescent COVID-19. J is TRBJ1-4 and V is TRBV3-1 (or the pseudogene TRBV3-2); a possible D gene is TRBD1 (6 bases). Material for sequencing was peripheral blood. The CDR3, as DNA: TGTGCCAGCAGCCAGACCGGGACAAGTAATGAAAAACTGTTTTTT. Translating gives CASSQTGTSNEKLFF.